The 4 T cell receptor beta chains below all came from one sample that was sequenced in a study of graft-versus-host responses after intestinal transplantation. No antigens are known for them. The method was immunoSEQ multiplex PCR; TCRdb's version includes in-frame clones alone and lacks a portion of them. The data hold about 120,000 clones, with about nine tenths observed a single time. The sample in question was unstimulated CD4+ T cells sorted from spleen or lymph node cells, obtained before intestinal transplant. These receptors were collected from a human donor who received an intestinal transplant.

CDR3 residues: CASKSSGQIYSPLHF. The CDR3 nucleotides are TGTGCCAGCAAATCCTCGGGACAAATTTATTCACCCCTCCACTTT. The genes are TRBV27 and TRBJ1-6; a possible D gene is TRBD1 (6 bases). The CDR3 runs to 15 residues. V gave up 7 bases and J gave up 8 bases, with 18 bases separating them. Looked up from germline, CDR1 is MNHEY and CDR2 is SMNVEV (reference sequence).

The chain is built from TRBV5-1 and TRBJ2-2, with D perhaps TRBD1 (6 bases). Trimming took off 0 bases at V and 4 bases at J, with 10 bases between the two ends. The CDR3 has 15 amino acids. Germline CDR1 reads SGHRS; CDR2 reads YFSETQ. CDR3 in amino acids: CASSLDGRGTGELFF. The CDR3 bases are TGCGCCAGCAGCTTGGATGGCAGGGGCACCGGGGAGCTGTTTTTT.

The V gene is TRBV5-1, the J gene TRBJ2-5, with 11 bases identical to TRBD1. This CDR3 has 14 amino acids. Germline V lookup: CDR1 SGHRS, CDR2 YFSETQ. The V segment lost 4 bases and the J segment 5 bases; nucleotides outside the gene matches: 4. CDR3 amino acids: CASSADRGHETQYF. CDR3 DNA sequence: TGCGCCAGCAGCGCGGACAGGGGGCACGAGACCCAGTACTTC. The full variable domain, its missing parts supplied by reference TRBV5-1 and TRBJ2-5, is KAGVTQTPRYLIKTRGQQVTLSCSPISGHRSVSWYQQTPGQGLQFLFEYFSETQRNKGNFPGRFSGRQFSNSRSEMNVSTLELGDSALYLCASSADRGHETQYFGPGTRLLVL.

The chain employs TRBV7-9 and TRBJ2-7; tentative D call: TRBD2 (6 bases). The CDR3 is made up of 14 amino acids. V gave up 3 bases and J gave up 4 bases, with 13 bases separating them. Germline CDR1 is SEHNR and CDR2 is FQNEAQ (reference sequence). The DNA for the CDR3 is TGTGCCAGCAGCTTTGGGCTCCGGGAGTACGAGCAGTACTTC. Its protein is CASSFGLREYEQYF.